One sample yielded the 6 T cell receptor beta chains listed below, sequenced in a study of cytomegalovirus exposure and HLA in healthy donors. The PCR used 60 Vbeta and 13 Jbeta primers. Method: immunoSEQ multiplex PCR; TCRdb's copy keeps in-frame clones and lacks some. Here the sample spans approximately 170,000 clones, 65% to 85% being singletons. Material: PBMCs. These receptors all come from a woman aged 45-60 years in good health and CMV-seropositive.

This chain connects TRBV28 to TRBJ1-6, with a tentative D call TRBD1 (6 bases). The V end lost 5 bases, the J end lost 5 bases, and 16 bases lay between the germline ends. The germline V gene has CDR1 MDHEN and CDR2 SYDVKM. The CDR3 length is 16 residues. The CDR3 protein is CASSVLGQPDNSPLHF. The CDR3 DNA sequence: TGTGCCAGCAGTGTCTTAGGACAGCCCGATAATTCACCCCTCCACTTT.

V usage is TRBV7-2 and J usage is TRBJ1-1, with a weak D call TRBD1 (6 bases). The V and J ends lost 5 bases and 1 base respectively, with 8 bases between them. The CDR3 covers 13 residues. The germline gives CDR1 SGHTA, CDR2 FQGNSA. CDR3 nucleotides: TGTGCCAGCAGCCCCAGGGGGAACACTGAAGCTTTCTTT. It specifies CASSPRGNTEAFF.

The CDR3 region has the DNA TGTGCCAGCTCATTTAACGGGATTAGCTCCTACGAGCAGTACTTC. It specifies CASSFNGISSYEQYF. The chain has TRBV18 and TRBJ2-7; TRBD2 might be the D (5 bases). Trimming removed 5 bases from V and 0 bases from J, with 14 bases in between. In germline, CDR1 is KGHSH, CDR2 LQKENI. The CDR3 loop spans 15 amino acids.

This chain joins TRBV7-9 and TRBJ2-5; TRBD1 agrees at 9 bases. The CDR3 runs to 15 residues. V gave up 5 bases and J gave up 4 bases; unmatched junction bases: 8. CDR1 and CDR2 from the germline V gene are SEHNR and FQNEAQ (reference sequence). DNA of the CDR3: TGTGCCAGCAGCCAACCGACAGGGGGAGGAGAGACCCAGTACTTC. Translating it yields CASSQPTGGGETQYF.

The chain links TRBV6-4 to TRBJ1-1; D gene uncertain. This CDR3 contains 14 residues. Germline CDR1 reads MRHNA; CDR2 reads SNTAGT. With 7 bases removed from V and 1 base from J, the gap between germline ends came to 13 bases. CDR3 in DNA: TGTGCCAGCACCCTTGGGGAGGGGAACACTGAAGCTTTCTTT. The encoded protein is CASTLGEGNTEAFF.

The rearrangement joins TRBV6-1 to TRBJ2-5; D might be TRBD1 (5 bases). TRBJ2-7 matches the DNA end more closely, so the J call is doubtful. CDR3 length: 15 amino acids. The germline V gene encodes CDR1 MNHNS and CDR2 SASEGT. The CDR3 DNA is TGTGCCAGCAGTTCTAGGACACTGGGGCTCTACGAGCAGTACTTC. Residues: CASSSRTLGLYEQYF.